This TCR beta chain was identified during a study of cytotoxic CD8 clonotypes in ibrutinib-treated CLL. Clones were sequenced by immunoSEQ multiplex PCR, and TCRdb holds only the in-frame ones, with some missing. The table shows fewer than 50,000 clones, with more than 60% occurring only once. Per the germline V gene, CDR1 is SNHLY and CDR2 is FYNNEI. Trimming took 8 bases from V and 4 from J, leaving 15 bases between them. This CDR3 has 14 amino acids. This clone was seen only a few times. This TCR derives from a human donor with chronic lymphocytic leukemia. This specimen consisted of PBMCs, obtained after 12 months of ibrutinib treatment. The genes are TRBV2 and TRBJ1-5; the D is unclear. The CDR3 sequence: CASVGGRTNQPQHF. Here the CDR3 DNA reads TGTGCCAGCGTGGGTGGCAGGACGAATCAGCCCCAGCATTTT. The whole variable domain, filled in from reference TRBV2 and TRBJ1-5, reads EPEVTQTPSHQVTQMGQEVILRCVPISNHLYFYWYRQILGQKVEFLVSFYNNEISEKSEIFDDQFSVERPDGSNFTLKIRSTKLEDSAMYFCASVGGRTNQPQHFGDGTRLSIL.